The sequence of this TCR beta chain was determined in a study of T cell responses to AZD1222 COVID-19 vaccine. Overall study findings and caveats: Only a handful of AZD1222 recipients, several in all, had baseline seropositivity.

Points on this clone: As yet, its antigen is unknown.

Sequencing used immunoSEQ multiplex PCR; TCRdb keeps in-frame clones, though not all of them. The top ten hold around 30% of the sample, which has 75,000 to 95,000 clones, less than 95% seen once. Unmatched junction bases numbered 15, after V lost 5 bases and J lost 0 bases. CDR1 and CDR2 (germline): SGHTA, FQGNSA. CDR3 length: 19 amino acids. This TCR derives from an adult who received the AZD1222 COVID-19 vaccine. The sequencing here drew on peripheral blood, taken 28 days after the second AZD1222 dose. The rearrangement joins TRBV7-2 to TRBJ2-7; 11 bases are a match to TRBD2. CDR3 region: CASSLSFSGRASHSYEQYF. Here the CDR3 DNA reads TGTGCCAGCAGCCTTAGTTTTAGCGGGAGGGCCTCACACTCCTACGAGCAGTACTTC.